This T cell receptor beta chain was recovered during a study of blood T cells in healthy people across ages. In its sample, this clonotype was seen once. Germline CDR1 MNHEY, CDR2 SMNVEV (reference sequence). V lost 4 bases and J lost 3, with 12 bases in between. The CDR3 runs 14 residues. Alongside a J-beta primer mix, a sample-barcoded 5' primer served in a second PCR lasting 7 to 11 cycles. TCRdb fed the 5' RACE reads into MiXCR, producing one record per CDR3 protein. The sample records about 1.1 million distinct CDR3 sequences, approximately 38% being singletons. The sequence came from a man aged 18 to 29 in good health. This rearrangement joins TRBV27 to TRBJ1-1; D unclear. The sequenced material came from blood. In DNA form, the CDR3 reads TGTGCCAGCAGTTCGATAGCAGAGTACACTGAAGCTTTCTTT. The encoded protein is CASSSIAEYTEAFF.